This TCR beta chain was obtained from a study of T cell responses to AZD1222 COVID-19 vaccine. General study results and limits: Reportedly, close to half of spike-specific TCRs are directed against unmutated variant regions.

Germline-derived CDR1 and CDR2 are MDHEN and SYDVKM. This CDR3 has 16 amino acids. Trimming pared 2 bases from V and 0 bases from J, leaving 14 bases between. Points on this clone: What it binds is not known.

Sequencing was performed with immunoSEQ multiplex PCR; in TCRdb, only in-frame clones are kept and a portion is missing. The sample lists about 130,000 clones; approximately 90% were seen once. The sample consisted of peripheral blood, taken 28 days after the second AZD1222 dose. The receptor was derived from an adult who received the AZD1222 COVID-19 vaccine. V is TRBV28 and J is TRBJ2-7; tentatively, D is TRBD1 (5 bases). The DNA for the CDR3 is TGTGCCAGCAGTTTAAGCCCCTCCGACAGCTCCTACGAGCAGTACTTC. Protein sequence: CASSLSPSDSSYEQYF.